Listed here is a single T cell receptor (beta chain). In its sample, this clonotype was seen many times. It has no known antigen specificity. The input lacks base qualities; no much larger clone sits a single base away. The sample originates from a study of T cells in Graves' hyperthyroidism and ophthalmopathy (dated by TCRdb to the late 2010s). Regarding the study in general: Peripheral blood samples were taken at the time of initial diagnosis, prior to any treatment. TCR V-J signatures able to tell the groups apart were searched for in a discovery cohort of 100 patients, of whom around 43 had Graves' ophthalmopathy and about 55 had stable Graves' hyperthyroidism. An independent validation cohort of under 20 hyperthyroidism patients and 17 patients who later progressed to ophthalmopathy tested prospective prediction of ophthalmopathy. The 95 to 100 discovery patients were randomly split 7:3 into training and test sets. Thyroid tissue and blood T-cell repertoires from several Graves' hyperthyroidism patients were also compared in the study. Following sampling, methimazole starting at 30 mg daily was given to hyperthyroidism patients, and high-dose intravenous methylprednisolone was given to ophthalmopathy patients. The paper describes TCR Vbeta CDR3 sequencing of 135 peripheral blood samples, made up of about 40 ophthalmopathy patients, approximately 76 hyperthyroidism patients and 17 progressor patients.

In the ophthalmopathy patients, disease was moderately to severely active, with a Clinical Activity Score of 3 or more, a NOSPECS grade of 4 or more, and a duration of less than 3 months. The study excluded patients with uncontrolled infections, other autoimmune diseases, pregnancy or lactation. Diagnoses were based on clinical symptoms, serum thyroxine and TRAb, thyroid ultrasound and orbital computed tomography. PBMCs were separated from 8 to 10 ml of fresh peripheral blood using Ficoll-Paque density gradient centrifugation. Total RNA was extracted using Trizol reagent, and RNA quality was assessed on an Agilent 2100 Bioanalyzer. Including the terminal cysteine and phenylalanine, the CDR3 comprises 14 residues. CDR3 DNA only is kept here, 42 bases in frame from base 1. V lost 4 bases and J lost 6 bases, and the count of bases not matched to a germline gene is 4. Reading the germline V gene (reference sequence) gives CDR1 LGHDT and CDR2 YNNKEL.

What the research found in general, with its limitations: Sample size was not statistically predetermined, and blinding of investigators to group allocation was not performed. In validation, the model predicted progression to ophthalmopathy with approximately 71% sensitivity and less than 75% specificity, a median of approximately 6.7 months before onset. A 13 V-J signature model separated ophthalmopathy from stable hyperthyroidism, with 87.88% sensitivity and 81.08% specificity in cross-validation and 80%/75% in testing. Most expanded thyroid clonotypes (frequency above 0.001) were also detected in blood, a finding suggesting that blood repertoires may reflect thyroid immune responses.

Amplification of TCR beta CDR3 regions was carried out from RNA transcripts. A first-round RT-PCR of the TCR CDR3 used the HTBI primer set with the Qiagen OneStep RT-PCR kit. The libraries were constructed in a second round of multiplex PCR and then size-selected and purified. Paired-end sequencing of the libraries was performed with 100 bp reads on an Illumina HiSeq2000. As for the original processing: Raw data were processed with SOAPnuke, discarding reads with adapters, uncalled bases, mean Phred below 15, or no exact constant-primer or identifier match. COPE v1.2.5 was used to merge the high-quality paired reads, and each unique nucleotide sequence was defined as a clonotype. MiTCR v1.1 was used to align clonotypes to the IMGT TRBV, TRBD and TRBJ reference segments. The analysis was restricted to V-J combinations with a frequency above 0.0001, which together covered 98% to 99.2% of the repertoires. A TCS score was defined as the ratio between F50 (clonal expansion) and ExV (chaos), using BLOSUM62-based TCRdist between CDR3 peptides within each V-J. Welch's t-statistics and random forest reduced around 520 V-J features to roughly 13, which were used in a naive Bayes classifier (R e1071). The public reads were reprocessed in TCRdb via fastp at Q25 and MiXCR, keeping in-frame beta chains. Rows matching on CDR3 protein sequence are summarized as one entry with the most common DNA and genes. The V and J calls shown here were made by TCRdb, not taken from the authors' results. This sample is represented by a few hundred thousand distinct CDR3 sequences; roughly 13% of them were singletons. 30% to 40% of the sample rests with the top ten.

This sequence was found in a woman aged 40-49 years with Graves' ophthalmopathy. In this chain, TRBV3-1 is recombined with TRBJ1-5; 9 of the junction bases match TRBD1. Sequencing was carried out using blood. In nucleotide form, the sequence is TGTGCCAGCAGCCCGACAGGGGGACGTCAGCCCCAGCATTTT. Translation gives CASSPTGGRQPQHF.